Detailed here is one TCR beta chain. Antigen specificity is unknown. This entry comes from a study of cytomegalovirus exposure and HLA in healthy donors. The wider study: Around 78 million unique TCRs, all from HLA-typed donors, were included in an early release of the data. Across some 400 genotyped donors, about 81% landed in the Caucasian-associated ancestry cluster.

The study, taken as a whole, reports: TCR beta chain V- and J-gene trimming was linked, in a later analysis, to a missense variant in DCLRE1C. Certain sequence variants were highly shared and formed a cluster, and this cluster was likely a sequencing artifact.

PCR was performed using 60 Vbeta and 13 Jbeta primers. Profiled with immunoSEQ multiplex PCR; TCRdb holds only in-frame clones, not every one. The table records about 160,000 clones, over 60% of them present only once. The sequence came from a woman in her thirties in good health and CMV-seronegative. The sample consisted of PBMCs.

The CDR3 bases are TGCGCCAGCAGCCGGGGGGGTCTCACCGAACCCTATACCCTCCACTTT. As protein: CASSRGGLTEPYTLHF. J is TRBJ1-6 and V is TRBV4-1; D possibly corresponds to TRBD1 (5 bases). CDR1 and CDR2 from the germline V gene are MGHRA and YSYEKL. The V and J ends lost 4 bases and 14 bases respectively, with 24 bases between them. The CDR3 is made up of 16 amino acids.